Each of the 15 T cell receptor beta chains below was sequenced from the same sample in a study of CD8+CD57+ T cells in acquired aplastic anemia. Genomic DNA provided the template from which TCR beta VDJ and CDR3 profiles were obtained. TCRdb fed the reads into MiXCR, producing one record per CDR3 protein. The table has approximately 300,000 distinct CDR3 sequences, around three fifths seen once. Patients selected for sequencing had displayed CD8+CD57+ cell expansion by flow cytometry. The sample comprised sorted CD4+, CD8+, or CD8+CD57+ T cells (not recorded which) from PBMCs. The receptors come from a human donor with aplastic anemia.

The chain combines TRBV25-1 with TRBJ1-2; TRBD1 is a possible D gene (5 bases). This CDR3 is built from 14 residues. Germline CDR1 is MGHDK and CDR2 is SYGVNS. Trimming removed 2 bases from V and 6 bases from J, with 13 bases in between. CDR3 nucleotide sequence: TGTGCCAGCAGTGAAGGGGGGTATACGAATGGCTACACCTTC. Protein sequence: CASSEGGYTNGYTF.

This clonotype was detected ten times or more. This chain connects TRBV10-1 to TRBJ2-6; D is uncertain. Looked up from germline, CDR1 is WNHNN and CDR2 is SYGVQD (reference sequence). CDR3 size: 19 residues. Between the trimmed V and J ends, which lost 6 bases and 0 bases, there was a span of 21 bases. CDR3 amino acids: CASRVLPDRISSGANVLTF. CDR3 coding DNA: TGCGCCAGCAGGGTCTTACCGGACCGTATTAGCTCTGGGGCCAACGTCCTGACTTTC.

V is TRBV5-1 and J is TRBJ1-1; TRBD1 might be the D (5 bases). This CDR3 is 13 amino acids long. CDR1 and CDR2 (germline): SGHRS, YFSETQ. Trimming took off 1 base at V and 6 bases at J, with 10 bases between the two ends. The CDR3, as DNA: TGCGCCAGCAGCTTGAGTTGGGGGGCTGAAGCTTTCTTT. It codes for CASSLSWGAEAFF.

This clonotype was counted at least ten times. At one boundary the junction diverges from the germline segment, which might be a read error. Written as DNA, the CDR3 is TGCGCCAGCAGCGACACCTACGAGCAGTACTTC. Protein product: CASSDTYEQYF. The chain carries TRBV25-1 and TRBJ2-7; D remains ambiguous. Germline V CDR1 and CDR2: MGHDK, SYGVNS. This CDR3 has 11 amino acids.

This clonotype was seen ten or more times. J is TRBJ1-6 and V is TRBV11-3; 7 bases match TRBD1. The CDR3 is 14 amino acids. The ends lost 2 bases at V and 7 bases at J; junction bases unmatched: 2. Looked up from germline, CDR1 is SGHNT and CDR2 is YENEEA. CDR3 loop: CASSLQGENSPLHF. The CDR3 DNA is TGTGCCAGCAGCTTACAGGGGGAAAATTCACCCCTCCACTTT.

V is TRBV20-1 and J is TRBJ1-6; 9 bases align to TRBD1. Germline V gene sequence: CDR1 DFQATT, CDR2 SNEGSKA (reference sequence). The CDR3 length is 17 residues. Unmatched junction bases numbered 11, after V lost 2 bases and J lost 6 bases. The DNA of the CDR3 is TGCAGTGCTAGAAAGACGGGACAGGGAGAGGGTAATTCACCCCTCCACTTT. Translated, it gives CSARKTGQGEGNSPLHF.

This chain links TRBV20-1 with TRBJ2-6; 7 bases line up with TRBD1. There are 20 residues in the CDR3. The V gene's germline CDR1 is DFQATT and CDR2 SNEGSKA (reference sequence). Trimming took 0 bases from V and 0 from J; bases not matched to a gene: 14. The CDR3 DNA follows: TGCAGTGCTAGAGATCGGGTTTTGGGCAGGGGGACCTCTGGGGCCAACGTCCTGACTTTC. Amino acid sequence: CSARDRVLGRGTSGANVLTF.

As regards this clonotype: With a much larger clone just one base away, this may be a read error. CDR3 sequence: CASSMGGEYEQYF. In DNA, the CDR3 is TGTGCCAGTAGTATGGGAGGGGAGTACGAGCAGTACTTC. This sequence joins TRBV19 and TRBJ2-7, with 7 nucleotides matching TRBD2. There are 13 residues in the CDR3. Losses at the gene ends were 3 bases for V and 4 bases for J; bases not matched to a gene: 3. Germline V CDR1 and CDR2: LNHDA, SQIVND (reference sequence).

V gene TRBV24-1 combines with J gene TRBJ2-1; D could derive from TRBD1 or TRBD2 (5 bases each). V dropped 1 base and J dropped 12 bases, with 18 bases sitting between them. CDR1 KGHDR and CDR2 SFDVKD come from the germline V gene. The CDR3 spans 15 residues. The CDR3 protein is CATSDFRIGASRQFF. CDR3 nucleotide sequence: TGTGCCACCAGTGATTTTAGGATCGGGGCGTCTCGGCAGTTCTTC.

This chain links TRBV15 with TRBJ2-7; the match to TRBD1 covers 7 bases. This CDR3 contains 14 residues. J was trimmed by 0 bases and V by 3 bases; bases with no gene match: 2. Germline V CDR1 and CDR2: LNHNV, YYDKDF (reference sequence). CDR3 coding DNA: TGTGCCACCAGCAGCGGACAGGTCTCCTACGAGCAGTACTTC. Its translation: CATSSGQVSYEQYF.

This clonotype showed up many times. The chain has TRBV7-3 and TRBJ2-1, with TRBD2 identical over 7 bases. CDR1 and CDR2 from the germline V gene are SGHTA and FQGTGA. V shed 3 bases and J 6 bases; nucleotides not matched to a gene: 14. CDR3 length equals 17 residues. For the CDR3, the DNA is TGTGCCAGCAGCTTTGGGGGGGACGTCGGGGGAGGCAATGAGCAGTTCTTC. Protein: CASSFGGDVGGGNEQFF.

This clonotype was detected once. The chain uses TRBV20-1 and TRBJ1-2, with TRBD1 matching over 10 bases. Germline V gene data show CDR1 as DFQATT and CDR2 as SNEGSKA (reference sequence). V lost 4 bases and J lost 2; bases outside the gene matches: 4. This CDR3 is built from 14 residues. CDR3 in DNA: TGCAGTGCTACATCGGGACAGGGGAACTATGGCTACACCTTC. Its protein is CSATSGQGNYGYTF.

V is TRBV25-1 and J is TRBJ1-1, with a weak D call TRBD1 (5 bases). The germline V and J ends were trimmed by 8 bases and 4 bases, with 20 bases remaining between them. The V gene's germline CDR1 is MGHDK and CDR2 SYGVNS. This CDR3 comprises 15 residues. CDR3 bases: TGTGCCAGCCAAAAGATGGTATCGGGGCCCACTGAAGCTTTCTTT. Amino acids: CASQKMVSGPTEAFF.

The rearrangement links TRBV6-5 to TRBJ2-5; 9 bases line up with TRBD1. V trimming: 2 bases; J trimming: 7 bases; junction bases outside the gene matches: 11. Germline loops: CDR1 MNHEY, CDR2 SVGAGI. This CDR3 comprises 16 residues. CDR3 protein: CASSYGTGLGRGTQYF. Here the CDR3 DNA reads TGTGCCAGCAGTTACGGGACAGGGCTTGGTCGGGGGACCCAGTACTTC.

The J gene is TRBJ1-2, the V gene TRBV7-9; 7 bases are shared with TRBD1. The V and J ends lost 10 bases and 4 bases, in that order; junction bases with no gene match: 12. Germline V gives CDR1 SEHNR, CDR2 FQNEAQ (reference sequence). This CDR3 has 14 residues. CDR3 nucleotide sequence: TGTGCCACTCAAGGCGAGGGGGCAGCCTATGGCTACACCTTC. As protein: CATQGEGAAYGYTF.